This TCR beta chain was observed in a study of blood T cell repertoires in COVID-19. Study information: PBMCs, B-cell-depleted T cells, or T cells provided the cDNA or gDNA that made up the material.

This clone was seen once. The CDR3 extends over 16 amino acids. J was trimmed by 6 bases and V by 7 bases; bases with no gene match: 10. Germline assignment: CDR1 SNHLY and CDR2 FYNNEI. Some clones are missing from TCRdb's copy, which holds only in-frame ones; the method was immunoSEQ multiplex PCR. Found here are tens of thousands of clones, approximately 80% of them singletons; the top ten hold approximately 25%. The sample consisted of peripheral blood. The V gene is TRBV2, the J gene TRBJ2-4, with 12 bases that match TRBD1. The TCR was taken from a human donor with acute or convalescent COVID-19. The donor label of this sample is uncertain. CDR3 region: CASNGGQGASRNIQYF. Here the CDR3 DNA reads TGTGCCAGCAATGGGGGACAGGGGGCGAGTAGAAACATTCAGTACTTC.